The present TCR beta chain was sequenced within a study of PD-1 blockade in classical Hodgkin lymphoma. All patients relapsed after autologous stem cell transplantation, and brentuximab vedotin exposure varied. Sequencing was performed with immunoSEQ multiplex PCR; in TCRdb, only in-frame clones are kept and a portion is missing. The sample consists of about 86,000 clones, 89% of them appearing once. The study, taken as a whole, reports: Reported findings placed baseline TCR diversity lower in newly diagnosed patients (compared with healthy donors). Some patients began nivolumab under 1 year after ASCT. These patients were excluded from later analyses. By C4D1, diversity of CD4+ TCRs had risen significantly, whereas that of CD8+ TCRs had not.

The CDR3 contains 13 residues. Germline CDR1 reads KGHSH; CDR2 reads LQKENI. V dropped 8 bases and J dropped 5 bases, with 13 bases sitting between them. On this clone: Antigen: not known.

The gene calls are TRBV18 and TRBJ2-1; the D call may be TRBD1 or TRBD2 (5 bases each). This receptor was taken from a human donor with classical Hodgkin lymphoma. Specimen: peripheral blood mononuclear cells (PBMCs), collected before the second cycle of nivolumab. CDR3 coding DNA: TGTGCCAGCACCGGGACGGAAAACAATGAGCAGTTCTTC. Encoded protein: CASTGTENNEQFF.